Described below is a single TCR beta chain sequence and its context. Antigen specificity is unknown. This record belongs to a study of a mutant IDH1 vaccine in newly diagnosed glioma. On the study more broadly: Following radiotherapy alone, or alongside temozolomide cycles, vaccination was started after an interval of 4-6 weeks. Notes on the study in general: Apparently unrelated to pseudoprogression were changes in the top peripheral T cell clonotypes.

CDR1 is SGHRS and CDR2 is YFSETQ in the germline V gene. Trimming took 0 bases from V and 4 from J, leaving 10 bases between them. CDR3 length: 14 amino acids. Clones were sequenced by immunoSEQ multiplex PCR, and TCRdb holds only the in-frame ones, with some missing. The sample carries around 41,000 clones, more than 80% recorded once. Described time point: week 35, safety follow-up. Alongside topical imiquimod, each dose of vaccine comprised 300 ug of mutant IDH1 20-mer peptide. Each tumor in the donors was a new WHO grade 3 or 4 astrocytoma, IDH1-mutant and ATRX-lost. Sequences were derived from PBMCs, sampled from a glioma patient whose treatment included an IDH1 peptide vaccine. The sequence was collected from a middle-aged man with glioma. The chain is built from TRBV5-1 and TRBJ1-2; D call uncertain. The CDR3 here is CASSLESALYGYTF. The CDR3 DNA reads TGCGCCAGCAGCTTGGAATCGGCCCTCTATGGCTACACCTTC.